This is a list of T cell receptor beta chains from one sample in a study of blood T cell repertoires in COVID-19. Using immunoSEQ multiplex PCR, the repertoire was profiled, and TCRdb retains in-frame clones only, with some absent. This table holds 250,000 to 350,000 clones, around nine tenths found once. Material: peripheral blood. These receptors all stem from a woman younger than 45 with COVID-19, enrolled during active disease. Both conserved end residues are part of each CDR3. Fields, in order: J gene, D gene, V gene, CDR3 protein, CDR3 DNA. A D gene is named only where the DNA matches it firmly.

>TRBJ2-7|TRBD2|TRBV6-2/TRBV6-3
CASSLGMGGSYEQYF
TGTGCCAGCAGCCTCGGCATGGGGGGGTCCTACGAGCAGTACTTC
>TRBJ2-1|TRBD2|TRBV30
CAWSVQKRREGNNEQFF
TGTGCCTGGAGTGTACAAAAAAGGCGGGAGGGCAACAATGAGCAGTTCTTC
>TRBJ2-5|TRBD2|TRBV5-6
CASSLGLAGEIETQYF
TGTGCCAGCAGCCTGGGACTAGCGGGAGAGATAGAGACCCAGTACTTC
>TRBJ1-2|-|TRBV13
CASSFKGGARGYTF
TGTGCCAGCAGCTTTAAAGGGGGGGCGAGAGGCTACACCTTC
>TRBJ2-7|-|TRBV10-3
CAISAGQGGEQYF
TGTGCCATCAGTGCCGGACAGGGAGGGGAGCAGTACTTC
>TRBJ2-3|TRBD2|TRBV6-5
CASILGLAGDTQYF
TGTGCCAGCATCCTCGGACTAGCAGGAGATACGCAGTATTTT
>TRBJ1-1|TRBD1|TRBV28
CASSSGQLSEAFF
TGTGCCAGCAGCTCGGGACAGCTCTCCGAAGCTTTCTTT
>TRBJ2-1|TRBD1|TRBV18
CASSWDRDNEQFF
TGTGCCAGCTCATGGGACAGGGACAATGAGCAGTTCTTC
>TRBJ2-1|TRBD2|TRBV10-1
CASTIWPSGRANEQFF
TGCGCCAGCACCATTTGGCCCAGCGGGAGGGCCAATGAGCAGTTCTTC
>TRBJ1-1|-|TRBV7-3
CASSPKKEAFF
TGTGCCAGCAGCCCGAAGAAAGAGGCTTTCTTT
>TRBJ2-5|-|TRBV6-4
CASSPGAGEETQYF
TGTGCCAGCAGCCCCGGCGCGGGCGAGGAGACCCAGTACTTC
>TRBJ2-1|TRBD2|TRBV9
CASSFRTSGNEQFF
TGTGCCAGCAGCTTTCGGACTAGCGGGAATGAGCAGTTCTTC
>TRBJ2-7|-|TRBV4-3
CASSQDRGFRTPQYF
TGCGCCAGCAGCCAAGATAGGGGCTTCCGTACTCCGCAGTACTTC